Following are 25 T cell receptor beta chains from one sample sequenced in a study of CD8 T cells in Susac syndrome. Random hexamers were used to reverse transcribe the RNA input (about 0.5 to 1 ug). MiXCR, applied by TCRdb to the immunoSEQ multiplex PCR reads, yields one record per CDR3 protein. Found here are 200,000 to 250,000 distinct CDR3 sequences, roughly nine tenths of them singletons; the top ten hold about 0.12%. Material: CD8+ T cells from PBMCs. The receptors originated from a human donor with multiple sclerosis.

The genes are TRBV19 and TRBJ1-1; a weak D match, TRBD1 (5 bases). The CDR3 covers 14 residues. CDR1 LNHDA and CDR2 SQIVND come from the germline V gene (reference sequence). Deletions cut 3 bases from V and 5 bases from J, with 13 bases between. Written as DNA, the CDR3 is TGTGCCAGTAGTATGATGGCAGGGCTTACTGAAGCTTTCTTT. Residues: CASSMMAGLTEAFF.

This sequence joins TRBV12-3 or TRBV12-4 and TRBJ2-1; 7 positions match TRBD1. J lost 7 bases, V lost 6 bases, and 3 bases had no gene match. CDR3 length: 12 residues. This CDR3 is CASRGTVNEQFF. CDR3 sequence (DNA): TGTGCCAGCAGGGGGACAGTTAATGAGCAGTTCTTC.

The rearrangement joins TRBV4-1 to TRBJ2-1; D unresolved. The germline V gene has CDR1 MGHRA and CDR2 YSYEKL. This CDR3 has 13 residues. The V end lost 2 bases, the J end lost 6 bases, and 8 bases lay between the germline ends. This chain's CDR3 is CASSQPVGNEQFF. For the CDR3, the DNA is TGCGCCAGCAGCCAACCAGTTGGCAATGAGCAGTTCTTC.

This sequence joins TRBV5-6 and TRBJ2-2; a weak D match, TRBD2 (6 bases). The CDR3 consists of 13 residues. The V end was cut by 0 bases, the J end by 6 bases, with 6 bases between. Per the germline V gene, CDR1 is SGHDT and CDR2 is YYEEEE. CDR3 coding DNA: TGTGCCAGCAGCTTGGCTAGCGCCGGGGAGCTGTTTTTT. Its translation: CASSLASAGELFF. Full variable domain (remainder filled in from reference TRBV5-6 and TRBJ2-2): DAGVTQSPTHLIKTRGQQVTLRCSPKSGHDTVSWYQQALGQGPQFIFQYYEEEERQRGNFPDRFSGHQFPNYSSELNVNALLLGDSALYLCASSLASAGELFFGEGSRLTVL.

The chain couples TRBV4-3 to TRBJ2-2, with D possibly being TRBD1 (5 bases). From germline, CDR1 is LGHNA and CDR2 YSLEER. This CDR3 is built from 15 residues. Trimming left V 4 bases short and J 4 bases short, with 13 bases between. CDR3 sequence (DNA): TGCGCCAGCAGCCTTCGGACAAGTGGCACCGGGGAGCTGTTTTTT. It specifies CASSLRTSGTGELFF.

The rearrangement links TRBV28 to TRBJ1-4; D call uncertain. V was trimmed by 6 bases and J by 10 bases, leaving 9 bases between them. CDR1 and CDR2 from the germline V gene are MDHEN and SYDVKM. This CDR3 has 11 amino acids. CDR3 residues: CASSVMGKLFF. In DNA form, the CDR3 reads TGTGCCAGCAGCGTAATGGGAAAACTGTTTTTT. The entire variable domain, with the rest obtained from reference TRBV28 and TRBJ1-4, is as follows: DVKVTQSSRYLVKRTGEKVFLECVQDMDHENMFWYRQDPGLGLRLIYFSYDVKMKEKGDIPEGYSVSREKKERFSLILESASTNQTSMYLCASSVMGKLFFGSGTQLSVL.

The CDR3 nucleotides are TGTGCCAGTTGGACAGGGGATGAAGCTTTCTTT. The encoded protein is CASWTGDEAFF. V and J are TRBV19 and TRBJ1-1; TRBD1 matches 9 bases. The germline V gene encodes CDR1 LNHDA and CDR2 SQIVND (reference sequence). V lost 8 bases and J lost 7; bases outside the gene matches: 2. The CDR3 contains 11 residues.

The chain joins TRBV3-1 to TRBJ1-5, with D unclear. The V gene's germline CDR1 is LGHDT and CDR2 YNNKEL (reference sequence). V gave up 0 bases and J gave up 0 bases, with 6 bases separating them. CDR3 length equals 15 residues. DNA for the CDR3: TGTGCCAGCAGCCAAGAGGCGGATAGCAATCAGCCCCAGCATTTT. It is translated as CASSQEADSNQPQHF.

The J gene is TRBJ2-7, the V gene TRBV7-9; TRBD1 matches 7 bases. The CDR3 covers 13 residues. V shed 10 bases, J shed 0 bases, and the junction held 6 bases outside the gene matches. Germline CDR1 SEHNR, CDR2 FQNEAQ (reference sequence). The CDR3 DNA is TGTGCCACCTTGGGACAGAGCTCCTACGAGCAGTACTTC. Its protein product is CATLGQSSYEQYF.

V is TRBV11-3 and J is TRBJ1-1; D is uncertain. The germline V gene has CDR1 SGHNT and CDR2 YENEEA. The CDR3 loop spans 12 amino acids. V lost 5 bases and J lost 7, with 11 bases in between. This chain's CDR3 is CASSVLTDEAFF. DNA of the CDR3: TGTGCCAGCAGCGTCCTCACAGATGAAGCTTTCTTT.

The V gene is TRBV6-6, the J gene TRBJ2-1, with 7 bases lining up with TRBD2. The CDR3 covers 13 residues. Germline CDR1 reads MNHNY; CDR2 reads SVGAGI (reference sequence). V was pared by 6 bases and J by 6 bases, with 5 bases of the junction left unmatched. The CDR3 protein is CASRGGGPNEQFF. The DNA for the CDR3 is TGTGCCAGCAGGGGGGGAGGGCCCAATGAGCAGTTCTTC.

The chain carries TRBV27 and TRBJ1-1, with a tentative D call TRBD1 (6 bases). Germline CDR1 is MNHEY and CDR2 is SMNVEV (reference sequence). This CDR3 spans 13 amino acids. V dropped 1 base and J dropped 7 bases, with 10 bases sitting between them. The CDR3 DNA reads TGTGCCAGCAGTTTATTAGGGGGGGATGAAGCTTTCTTT. It codes for CASSLLGGDEAFF.

CDR3 amino acids: CASSQGWPQQLVGNQPQHF. CDR3 in DNA: TGCGCCAGCAGCCAAGGTTGGCCCCAACAGCTGGTGGGCAATCAGCCCCAGCATTTT. The chain has TRBV4-1 and TRBJ1-5; D not certain. CDR3 size: 19 residues. Trimming stripped 1 base from V and 2 bases from J, with 21 bases between. Looked up from germline, CDR1 is MGHRA and CDR2 is YSYEKL.

The chain recombines TRBV29-1 with TRBJ2-7; D is unclear. The V gene's germline CDR1 is SQVTM and CDR2 ANQGSEA. This CDR3 region has 12 residues. V lost 0 bases and J lost 5, with 8 bases in between. DNA of the CDR3: TGCAGCGTTGAAGATCTAGGTAACGAGCAGTACTTC. It codes for CSVEDLGNEQYF.

In its sample, this clonotype was seen once. The chain is built from TRBV7-9 and TRBJ2-1; D is uncertain. V was cut by 5 bases and J by 0 bases, with 8 bases left in between. Germline V gene lookup returns CDR1 SEHNR and CDR2 FQNEAQ (reference sequence). The CDR3 covers 14 residues. The CDR3 DNA reads TGTGCCAGCAGCACACCGAGCTCCTACAATGAGCAGTTCTTC. This sequence encodes CASSTPSSYNEQFF.

The rearrangement joins TRBV13 to TRBJ2-1, with a possible D match to TRBD1 (5 bases). CDR3 size: 12 residues. Germline loops: CDR1 PRHDT, CDR2 FYEKMQ (reference sequence). Trimming left V 2 bases short and J 9 bases short, with 8 bases between. The CDR3 coding sequence is TGTGCCAGCAGCTTACAGGGAACTGAGCAGTTCTTC. Its translation: CASSLQGTEQFF.

The chain is built from TRBV5-4 and TRBJ2-2; either TRBD1 or TRBD2 may supply D (6 bases each). The CDR3 runs to 16 residues. Between the trimmed V and J ends, which lost 5 bases and 5 bases, there was a span of 19 bases. Germline assignment: CDR1 SGHNT and CDR2 YYREEE (reference sequence). CDR3: CASSGSGGIGTGELFF. The CDR3, as DNA: TGTGCCAGCAGTGGGTCCGGGGGCATAGGAACCGGGGAGCTGTTTTTT.

This chain joins TRBV7-9 and TRBJ2-5, with D possibly being TRBD2 (7 bases). This CDR3 is 14 amino acids long. CDR1 SEHNR and CDR2 FQNEAQ come from the germline V gene (reference sequence). The ends were cut back, 4 bases at V and 5 bases at J, with 14 bases in the middle. The chain's CDR3 is CASSSGGRRETQYF. The CDR3 nucleotides are TGTGCCAGCAGCTCCGGGGGGCGCCGGGAGACCCAGTACTTC. Full variable domain (rest looked up from reference TRBV7-9 and TRBJ2-5): DTGVSQNPRHKITKRGQNVTFRCDPISEHNRLYWYRQTLGQGPEFLTYFQNEAQLEKSRLLSDRFSAERPKGSFSTLEIQRTEQGDSAMYLCASSSGGRRETQYFGPGTRLLVL.

This chain joins TRBV13 and TRBJ1-4, with a tentative D call TRBD1 (5 bases). Germline V gene data show CDR1 as PRHDT and CDR2 as FYEKMQ (reference sequence). Trimming took 5 bases from V and 1 from J, leaving 11 bases between them. This CDR3 has 15 amino acids. CDR3 amino acids: CASSPQRGTNEKLFF. For the CDR3, the DNA is TGTGCCAGCAGCCCCCAGAGGGGAACTAATGAAAAACTGTTTTTT.

V usage is TRBV11-2 and J usage is TRBJ2-1; D is possibly TRBD2 (6 bases). Germline V gene lookup returns CDR1 SGHAT and CDR2 FQNNGV. The V end lost 1 base, the J end lost 4 bases, and 14 bases lay between the germline ends. This CDR3 has 16 amino acids. CDR3 in DNA: TGTGCCAGCAGCTTAGCCCCTGGCGGGGTTTACAATGAGCAGTTCTTC. Translating gives CASSLAPGGVYNEQFF.

The chain recombines TRBV19 with TRBJ1-2, with D perhaps TRBD1 (6 bases). V lost 5 bases, J lost 4 bases, and 17 bases lay in between. This CDR3 spans 15 amino acids. The germline V gene has CDR1 LNHDA and CDR2 SQIVND (reference sequence). The CDR3, as DNA: TGTGCCAGTAGTCTCGTACAGGGTTGGCCCTATGGCTACACCTTC. This translates into CASSLVQGWPYGYTF.

The chain joins TRBV12-3 or TRBV12-4 to TRBJ2-1; D call uncertain. The ends were cut back, 8 bases at V and 5 bases at J, with 10 bases in the middle. This CDR3 has 12 amino acids. The chain's CDR3 is CASVLANNEQFF. The CDR3 DNA sequence: TGTGCCAGCGTATTGGCGAACAATGAGCAGTTCTTC.

The rearrangement links TRBV19 to TRBJ2-7, with 11 nucleotides matching TRBD2. The germline V gene encodes CDR1 LNHDA and CDR2 SQIVND (reference sequence). This CDR3 has 15 amino acids. V dropped 7 bases and J dropped 3; count of bases not matched to a gene: 8. CDR3 sequence (DNA): TGTGCCAGTAAGCCTAGCGGGAGGTTCGACTACGAGCAGTACTTC. Protein sequence: CASKPSGRFDYEQYF.

The CDR3 region has the DNA TGCGCCAGCAGCTGGACTAGCCGCGTTGAGCAGTTCTTC. This codes for CASSWTSRVEQFF. The chain is built from TRBV4-1 and TRBJ2-1, with 8 bases identical to TRBD2. V lost 5 bases, J lost 9 bases, and 6 bases stayed unmatched. CDR3 length: 13 residues. Germline values: CDR1 MGHRA, CDR2 YSYEKL.

The chain joins TRBV19 to TRBJ2-5; possibly TRBD2 for D (5 bases). Trimming stripped 4 bases from V and 5 bases from J, with 5 bases between. The V gene's germline CDR1 is LNHDA and CDR2 SQIVND (reference sequence). The CDR3 consists of 11 residues. This chain's CDR3 is CASSTGETQYF. CDR3 DNA sequence: TGTGCCAGTAGTACGGGGGAGACCCAGTACTTC.